This TCR beta chain was identified during a study of blood T cell repertoires in COVID-19. Across the whole study: Whether acute or convalescent, the COVID-19 samples came from the United States, Italy and Spain. In each case, the material was cDNA or gDNA derived from T cells, B-cell-depleted T cells, or PBMCs.

Original data processing: Amplification of reference gene primers provided the estimated nucleated cell counts. TCRdb's copy holds only in-frame clones and misses some; the assay was immunoSEQ multiplex PCR. D and trimming were read from the DNA, whereas the V and J calls and clone size are those reported in that table. The table includes 60,000 or so clones, over 70% detected once. In its sample, this clone was seen once. Trimming stripped 6 bases from V and 1 base from J, with 9 bases between. The CDR3 length is 13 residues. Germline V gene sequence: CDR1 MNHEY, CDR2 SVGAGI. This TCR derives from a man aged 60-69 years with acute or convalescent COVID-19. The sequencing input was peripheral blood. This chain uses TRBV6-5 with TRBJ1-1; the D is unclear. The CDR3 spells CASRMSTNTEAFF. In nucleotides, the CDR3 is TGTGCCAGCAGAATGAGTACGAACACTGAAGCTTTCTTT.